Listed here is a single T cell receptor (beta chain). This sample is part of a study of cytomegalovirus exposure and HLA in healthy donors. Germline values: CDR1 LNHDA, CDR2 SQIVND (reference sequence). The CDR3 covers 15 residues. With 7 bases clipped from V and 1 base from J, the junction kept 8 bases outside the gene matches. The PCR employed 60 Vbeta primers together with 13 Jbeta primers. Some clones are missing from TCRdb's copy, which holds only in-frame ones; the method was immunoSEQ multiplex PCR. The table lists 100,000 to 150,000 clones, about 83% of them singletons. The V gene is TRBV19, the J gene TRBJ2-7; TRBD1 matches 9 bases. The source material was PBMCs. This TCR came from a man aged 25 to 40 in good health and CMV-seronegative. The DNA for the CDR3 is TGTGCCAGTACCCCCGGACAGGGGTCTTCCTACGAGCAGTACTTC. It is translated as CASTPGQGSSYEQYF.